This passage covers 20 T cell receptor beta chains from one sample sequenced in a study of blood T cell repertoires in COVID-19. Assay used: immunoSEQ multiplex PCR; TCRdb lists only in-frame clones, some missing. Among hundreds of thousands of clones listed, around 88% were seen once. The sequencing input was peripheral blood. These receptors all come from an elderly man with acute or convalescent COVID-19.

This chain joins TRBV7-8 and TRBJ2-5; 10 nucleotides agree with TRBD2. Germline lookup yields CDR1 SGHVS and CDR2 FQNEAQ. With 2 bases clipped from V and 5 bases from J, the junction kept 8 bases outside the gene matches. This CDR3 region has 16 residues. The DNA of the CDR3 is TGTGCCAGCAGCTTATTAGTAGCGGGAGGCAAGGAGACCCAGTACTTC. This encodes CASSLLVAGGKETQYF.

CDR3 bases: TGTGCCAGCAGATTAGCGGCCTCCCCCCAAGAGACCCAGTACTTC. Residues: CASRLAASPQETQYF. The chain has TRBV6-5 and TRBJ2-5; D perhaps matches TRBD2 (6 bases). Trimming cost V 6 bases and J 1 base, with 15 bases left between them. Germline CDR1 reads MNHEY; CDR2 reads SVGAGI. The length of the CDR3 is 15 residues.

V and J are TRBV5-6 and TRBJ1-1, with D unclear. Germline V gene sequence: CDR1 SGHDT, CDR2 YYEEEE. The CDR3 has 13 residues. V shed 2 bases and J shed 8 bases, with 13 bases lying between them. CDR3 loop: CASSFSPPGEAFF. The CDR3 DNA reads TGTGCCAGCAGCTTTTCCCCCCCGGGGGAAGCTTTCTTT.

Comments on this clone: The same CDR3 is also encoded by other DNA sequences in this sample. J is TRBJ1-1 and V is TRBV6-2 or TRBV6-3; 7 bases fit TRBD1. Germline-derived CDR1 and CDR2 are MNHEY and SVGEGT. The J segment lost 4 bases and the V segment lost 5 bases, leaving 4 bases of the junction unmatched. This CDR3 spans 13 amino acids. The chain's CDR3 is CASSRQGGTEAFF. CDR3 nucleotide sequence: TGTGCCAGCAGTCGACAGGGAGGCACTGAAGCTTTCTTT.

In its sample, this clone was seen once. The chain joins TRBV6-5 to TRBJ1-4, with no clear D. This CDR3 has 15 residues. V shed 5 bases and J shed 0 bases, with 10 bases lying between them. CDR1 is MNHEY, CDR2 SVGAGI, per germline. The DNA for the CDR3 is TGTGCCAGCAGTACCCACAGTGCAACTAATGAAAAACTGTTTTTT. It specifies CASSTHSATNEKLFF.

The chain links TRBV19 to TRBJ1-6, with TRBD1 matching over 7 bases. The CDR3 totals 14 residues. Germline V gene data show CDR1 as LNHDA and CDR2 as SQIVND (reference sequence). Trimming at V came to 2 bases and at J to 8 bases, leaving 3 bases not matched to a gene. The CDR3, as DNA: TGTGCCAGTAGTATAAACCAGGGGGATTCACCCCTCCACTTT. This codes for CASSINQGDSPLHF.

The CDR3 is CATWAGGMNTEAFF. CDR3 in DNA: TGTGCTACCTGGGCAGGGGGCATGAACACTGAAGCTTTCTTT. This sequence joins TRBV15 and TRBJ1-1; 8 bases match TRBD1. Germline loops: CDR1 LNHNV, CDR2 YYDKDF (reference sequence). This CDR3 has 14 amino acids.

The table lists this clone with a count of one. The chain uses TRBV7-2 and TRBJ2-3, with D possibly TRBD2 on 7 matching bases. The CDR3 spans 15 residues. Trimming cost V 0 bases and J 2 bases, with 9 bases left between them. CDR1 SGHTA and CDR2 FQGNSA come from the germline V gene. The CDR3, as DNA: TGTGCCAGCAGCTTAGCGGGGGGGGCCACAGATACGCAGTATTTT. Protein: CASSLAGGATDTQYF.

In DNA, the CDR3 is TGTGCCAGCAGCTTAGACCACAGGGGAGGCCGCTACAATGAGCAGTTCTTC. Protein product: CASSLDHRGGRYNEQFF. The chain joins TRBV7-8 to TRBJ2-1; D perhaps matches TRBD1 (7 bases). The CDR3 sequence is 17 residues long. V gave up 1 base and J gave up 3 bases, with 16 bases separating them. The germline V gene has CDR1 SGHVS and CDR2 FQNEAQ.

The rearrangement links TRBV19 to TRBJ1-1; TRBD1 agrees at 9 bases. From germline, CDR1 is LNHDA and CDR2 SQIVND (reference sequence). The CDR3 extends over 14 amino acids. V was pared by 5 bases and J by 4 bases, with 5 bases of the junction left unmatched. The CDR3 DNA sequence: TGTGCCAGTAGTGCGGGACAGGGAGGCACTGAAGCTTTCTTT. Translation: CASSAGQGGTEAFF.

The CDR3 protein is CASSSSVQADTQYF. CDR3 DNA sequence: TGTGCCAGCTCATCCTCGGTCCAGGCAGATACGCAGTATTTT. The chain couples TRBV18 to TRBJ2-3; D is ambiguous. Germline V gene sequence: CDR1 KGHSH, CDR2 LQKENI. The CDR3 sequence is 14 residues long. Trimming pared 5 bases from V and 4 bases from J, leaving 13 bases between.

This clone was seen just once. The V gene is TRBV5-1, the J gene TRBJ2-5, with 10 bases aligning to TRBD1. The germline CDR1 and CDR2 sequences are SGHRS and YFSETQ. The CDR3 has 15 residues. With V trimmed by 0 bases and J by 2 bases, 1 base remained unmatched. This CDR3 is CASSLGTGGQETQYF. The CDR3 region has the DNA TGCGCCAGCAGCTTGGGGACAGGGGGGCAAGAGACCCAGTACTTC.

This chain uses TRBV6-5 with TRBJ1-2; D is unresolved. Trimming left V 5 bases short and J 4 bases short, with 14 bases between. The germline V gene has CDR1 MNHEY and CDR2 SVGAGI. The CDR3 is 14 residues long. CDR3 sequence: CASSPVGGSYGYTF. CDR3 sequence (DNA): TGTGCCAGCAGTCCGGTGGGAGGCTCCTATGGCTACACCTTC.

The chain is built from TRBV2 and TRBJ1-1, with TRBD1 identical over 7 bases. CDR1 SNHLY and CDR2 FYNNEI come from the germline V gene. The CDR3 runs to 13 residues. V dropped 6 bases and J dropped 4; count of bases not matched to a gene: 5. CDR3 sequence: CASRRNRGTEAFF. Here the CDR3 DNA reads TGTGCCAGCAGACGAAACAGGGGCACTGAAGCTTTCTTT.

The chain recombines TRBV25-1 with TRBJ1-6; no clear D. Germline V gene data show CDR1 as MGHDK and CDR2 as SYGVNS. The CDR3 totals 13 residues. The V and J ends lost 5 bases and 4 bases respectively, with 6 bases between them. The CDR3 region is CASSPTYNSPLHF. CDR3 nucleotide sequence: TGTGCCAGCAGTCCTACTTATAATTCACCCCTCCACTTT.

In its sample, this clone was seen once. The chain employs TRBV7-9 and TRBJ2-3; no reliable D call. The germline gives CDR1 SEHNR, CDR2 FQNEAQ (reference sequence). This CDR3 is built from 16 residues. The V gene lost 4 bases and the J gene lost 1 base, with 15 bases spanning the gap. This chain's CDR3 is CASSSERNTGTDTQYF. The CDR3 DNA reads TGTGCCAGCAGCTCCGAGAGGAACACTGGCACAGATACGCAGTATTTT.

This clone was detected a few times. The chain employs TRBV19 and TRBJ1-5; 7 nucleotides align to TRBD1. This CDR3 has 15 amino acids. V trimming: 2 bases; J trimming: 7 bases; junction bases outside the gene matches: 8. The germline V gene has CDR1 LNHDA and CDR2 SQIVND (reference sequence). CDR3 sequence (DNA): TGTGCCAGTAGTATAAGTAGGCAGGGGGAACAGCCCCAGCATTTT. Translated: CASSISRQGEQPQHF. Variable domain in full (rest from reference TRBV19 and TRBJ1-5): DGGITQSPKYLFRKEGQNVTLSCEQNLNHDAMYWYRQDPGQGLRLIYYSQIVNDFQKGDIAEGYSVSREKKESFPLTVTSAQKNPTAFYLCASSISRQGEQPQHFGDGTRLSIL.

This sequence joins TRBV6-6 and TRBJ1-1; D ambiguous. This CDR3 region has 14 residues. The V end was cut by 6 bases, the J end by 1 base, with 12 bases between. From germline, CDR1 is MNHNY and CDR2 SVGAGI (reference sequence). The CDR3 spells CASSRMEGNTEAFF. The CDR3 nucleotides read TGTGCCAGCAGCCGAATGGAGGGGAACACTGAAGCTTTCTTT.

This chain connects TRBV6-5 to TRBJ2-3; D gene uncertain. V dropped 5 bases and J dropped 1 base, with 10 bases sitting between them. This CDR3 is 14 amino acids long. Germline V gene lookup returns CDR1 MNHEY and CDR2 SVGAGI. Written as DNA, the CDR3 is TGTGCCAGCAGTACTCTCCAGGGCACAGATACGCAGTATTTT. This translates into CASSTLQGTDTQYF.

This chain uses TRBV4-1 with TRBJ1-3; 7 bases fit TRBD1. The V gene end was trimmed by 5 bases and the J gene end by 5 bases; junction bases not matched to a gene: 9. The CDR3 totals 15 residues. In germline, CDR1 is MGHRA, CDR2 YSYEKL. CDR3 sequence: CASSERGTVRNTIYF. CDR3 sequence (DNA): TGCGCCAGCAGCGAAAGGGGGACAGTACGAAACACCATATATTTT.